The rows below give T cell receptor beta chains drawn from one sample of a study of blood T cell repertoires in COVID-19. Sequencing was performed with immunoSEQ multiplex PCR; in TCRdb, only in-frame clones are kept and a portion is missing. The sample shows about 160,000 clones, more than 80% of them seen only once. The sample taken for sequencing was peripheral blood. The receptor source for this set is a man younger than 35 with COVID-19, enrolled during active disease. Each CDR3 is given with its conserved first and last residue. The order of the fields is D gene, clone size, J gene, V gene, CDR3 protein, CDR3 DNA. A D gene is named only where the DNA matches it firmly. Part of the rows lack a size; the others show once, few, many or a class for expanded clones.

D gene: -; clone size: -; J gene: TRBJ2-5; V gene: TRBV6-5; CDR3 protein: CASSYAGQQETQYF; CDR3 DNA: TGTGCCAGCAGCTACGCTGGGCAGCAAGAGACCCAGTACTTC
D gene: TRBD1; clone size: -; J gene: TRBJ2-7; V gene: TRBV27; CDR3 protein: CASSQDREDEQYF; CDR3 DNA: TGTGCCAGCAGCCAGGACAGGGAAGACGAGCAGTACTTC
D gene: TRBD1; clone size: once; J gene: TRBJ1-5; V gene: TRBV30; CDR3 protein: CAWGTEYQPQHF; CDR3 DNA: TGTGCCTGGGGGACAGAATATCAGCCCCAGCATTTT
D gene: TRBD1; clone size: -; J gene: TRBJ1-5; V gene: TRBV7-9; CDR3 protein: CASSPTGDQPQHF; CDR3 DNA: TGTGCCAGCAGCCCCACAGGGGACCAGCCCCAGCATTTT
D gene: -; clone size: -; J gene: TRBJ1-6; V gene: TRBV25-1; CDR3 protein: CASSEQGYNSPLHF; CDR3 DNA: TGTGCCAGCAGTGAACAGGGTTATAATTCACCCCTCCACTTT
D gene: TRBD2; clone size: -; J gene: TRBJ2-7; V gene: TRBV15; CDR3 protein: CATSSGLAGAHEQYF; CDR3 DNA: TGTGCCACCAGCAGTGGACTAGCGGGAGCACACGAGCAGTACTTC
D gene: TRBD1; clone size: few; J gene: TRBJ1-5; V gene: TRBV6-5; CDR3 protein: CASSKHTGGVQPQHF; CDR3 DNA: TGTGCCAGCAGCAAACACACAGGGGGCGTCCAGCCCCAGCATTTT
D gene: -; clone size: -; J gene: TRBJ1-1; V gene: TRBV7-2; CDR3 protein: CASSPLSSGTEAFF; CDR3 DNA: TGTGCCAGCAGCCCACTCTCGTCTGGCACTGAAGCTTTCTTT
D gene: TRBD2; clone size: -; J gene: TRBJ2-7; V gene: TRBV29-1; CDR3 protein: CSVEVGGESEQYF; CDR3 DNA: TGCAGCGTTGAAGTCGGGGGGGAATCCGAGCAGTACTTC
D gene: -; clone size: -; J gene: TRBJ1-2; V gene: TRBV3-1/TRBV3-2; CDR3 protein: CASSQGSDYGYTF; CDR3 DNA: TGTGCCAGCAGCCAAGGTTCAGACTATGGCTACACCTTC
D gene: -; clone size: -; J gene: TRBJ1-6; V gene: TRBV6-5; CDR3 protein: CASSPGTPNSPLHF; CDR3 DNA: TGTGCCAGCAGTCCCGGGACTCCCAATTCACCCCTCCACTTT
D gene: TRBD1; clone size: -; J gene: TRBJ2-1; V gene: TRBV28; CDR3 protein: CAISSPDRGPTSSYNEQFF; CDR3 DNA: TGTGCCATTTCGTCACCCGACAGGGGGCCCACTAGCTCCTACAATGAGCAGTTCTTC
D gene: TRBD2; clone size: -; J gene: TRBJ2-7; V gene: TRBV30; CDR3 protein: CAWSQTSGMIIYEQYF; CDR3 DNA: TGTGCCTGGAGTCAGACTAGCGGGATGATAATCTACGAGCAGTACTTC
D gene: -; clone size: -; J gene: TRBJ1-5; V gene: TRBV6-5; CDR3 protein: CASSYGRNQPQHF; CDR3 DNA: TGTGCCAGCAGTTACGGGCGAAATCAGCCCCAGCATTTT
D gene: -; clone size: -; J gene: TRBJ2-1; V gene: TRBV2; CDR3 protein: CASSLNGGGEQFF; CDR3 DNA: TGTGCCAGCAGTTTAAATGGGGGCGGTGAGCAGTTCTTC
D gene: -; clone size: -; J gene: TRBJ1-1; V gene: TRBV30; CDR3 protein: CAWSARGNTEAFF; CDR3 DNA: TGTGCCTGGAGTGCTCGGGGTAACACTGAAGCTTTCTTT
D gene: -; clone size: -; J gene: TRBJ1-1; V gene: TRBV28; CDR3 protein: CASSLATGREDTEAFF; CDR3 DNA: TGTGCCAGCAGTTTAGCAACAGGGAGAGAGGACACTGAAGCTTTCTTT
D gene: -; clone size: -; J gene: TRBJ2-1; V gene: TRBV7-4; CDR3 protein: CASINEGELSYNEQFF; CDR3 DNA: TGTGCCAGCATCAACGAGGGGGAGTTGTCCTACAATGAGCAGTTCTTC
D gene: -; clone size: -; J gene: TRBJ2-1; V gene: TRBV3-1/TRBV3-2; CDR3 protein: CASSHWDSELNEQFF; CDR3 DNA: TGTGCCAGCAGCCACTGGGACTCCGAACTGAATGAGCAGTTCTTC
D gene: -; clone size: -; J gene: TRBJ1-1; V gene: TRBV3-1/TRBV3-2; CDR3 protein: CASSQEYSEAFF; CDR3 DNA: TGTGCCAGCAGCCAAGAATACAGTGAAGCTTTCTTT
D gene: -; clone size: -; J gene: TRBJ1-6; V gene: TRBV6-5; CDR3 protein: CASSYRQGNSPLHF; CDR3 DNA: TGTGCCAGCAGTTACCGGCAGGGGAATTCACCCCTCCACTTT
D gene: -; clone size: -; J gene: TRBJ2-3; V gene: TRBV1; CDR3 protein: CTSSDHPLAGDGDTQYF; CDR3 DNA: TGCACCAGCAGCGATCATCCACTAGCGGGAGACGGGGATACGCAGTATTTT
D gene: -; clone size: -; J gene: TRBJ2-7; V gene: TRBV21-1; CDR3 protein: CASSLGQEVYEQYF; CDR3 DNA: TGTGCCAGCAGCCTCGGACAGGAGGTCTACGAGCAGTACTTC
D gene: -; clone size: -; J gene: TRBJ2-2; V gene: TRBV11-2; CDR3 protein: CASSSVGGTNTGELFF; CDR3 DNA: TGTGCCAGCAGCTCAGTCGGGGGGACAAACACCGGGGAGCTGTTTTTT
D gene: -; clone size: -; J gene: TRBJ2-5; V gene: TRBV3-1/TRBV3-2; CDR3 protein: CASSQGPQGRRETQYF; CDR3 DNA: TGTGCCAGCAGCCAAGGCCCGCAGGGGCGCAGGGAGACCCAGTACTTC
D gene: -; clone size: -; J gene: TRBJ2-6; V gene: TRBV28; CDR3 protein: CASGSDIINVLTF; CDR3 DNA: TGTGCCAGCGGGTCGGACATTATCAACGTCCTGACTTTC
D gene: TRBD1; clone size: -; J gene: TRBJ1-1; V gene: TRBV19; CDR3 protein: CASSITGGSEAFF; CDR3 DNA: TGTGCCAGTAGTATAACAGGGGGCAGTGAAGCTTTCTTT
D gene: TRBD1; clone size: -; J gene: TRBJ2-1; V gene: TRBV11-2; CDR3 protein: CASSSYSGTGNEQFF; CDR3 DNA: TGTGCCAGCAGCTCGTACTCCGGGACAGGGAATGAGCAGTTCTTC
D gene: TRBD2; clone size: -; J gene: TRBJ2-7; V gene: TRBV18; CDR3 protein: CASSPSGRHSYEQYF; CDR3 DNA: TGTGCCAGCTCACCCAGCGGGAGACACTCCTACGAGCAGTACTTC
D gene: -; clone size: -; J gene: TRBJ2-7; V gene: TRBV7-6; CDR3 protein: CASSLRSGAYEQYF; CDR3 DNA: TGTGCCAGCAGCCTGCGGTCAGGGGCCTACGAGCAGTACTTC
D gene: -; clone size: -; J gene: TRBJ2-1; V gene: TRBV19; CDR3 protein: CASSPGVRSSYNEQFF; CDR3 DNA: TGTGCCAGTAGCCCAGGGGTAAGGAGCTCCTACAATGAGCAGTTCTTC
D gene: TRBD1; clone size: -; J gene: TRBJ2-3; V gene: TRBV7-6; CDR3 protein: CASSSRGQGDRDTQYF; CDR3 DNA: TGTGCCAGCAGCTCGAGGGGGCAGGGAGACCGAGATACGCAGTATTTT
D gene: -; clone size: once; J gene: TRBJ1-2; V gene: TRBV3-1/TRBV3-2; CDR3 protein: CASSHRQRLYGYTF; CDR3 DNA: TGTGCCAGCAGCCATCGCCAGCGACTCTATGGCTACACCTTC
D gene: TRBD1; clone size: -; J gene: TRBJ1-3; V gene: TRBV11-2; CDR3 protein: CASSFVGTGGNTIYF; CDR3 DNA: TGTGCCAGCAGCTTCGTAGGGACAGGTGGAAACACCATATATTTT
D gene: -; clone size: -; J gene: TRBJ1-2; V gene: TRBV29-1; CDR3 protein: CSVPSWAGANYGYTF; CDR3 DNA: TGCAGCGTCCCTTCTTGGGCAGGGGCCAACTATGGCTACACCTTC
D gene: -; clone size: -; J gene: TRBJ1-1; V gene: TRBV29-1; CDR3 protein: CSVVGQWGRKAFF; CDR3 DNA: TGCAGCGTTGTTGGACAGTGGGGAAGAAAAGCTTTCTTT